These T cell receptor beta chains were read from a single sample in a study of molecular identifiers for immune sequencing clone quantification. TCRdb re-called the PCR reads through MiXCR, storing one row per CDR3 protein. The sample has some 320,000 distinct CDR3 sequences, roughly a quarter seen once; the top ten hold about 0.73%. The sequenced sample was naive CD8+ T cells from blood, with Jurkat cell RNA spiked in. Receptors originate from a human donor in good health. Some libraries in this study had Jurkat cell RNA spiked in. Each CDR3 is given with its conserved first and last residue. The D gene is left open where the match is weak. Clone size is shown for a subset of rows, as once, few, many or a class of expanded clone.

few | TRBJ1-5 | TRBV4-2 | NA | CASSRGSGNQPQHF | TGTGCCAGCAGCCGCGGGTCAGGGAATCAGCCCCAGCATTTT
many | TRBJ2-7 | TRBV7-9 | NA | CASSLRSYEQYF | TGTGCCAGCAGCTTACGAAGTTACGAGCAGTACTTC
NA | TRBJ2-7 | TRBV6-2/TRBV6-3 | NA | CASSTPLTGHEQYF | TGTGCCAGCAGTACACCCCTGACAGGCCACGAGCAGTACTTC
few | TRBJ1-5 | TRBV28 | NA | CAGSPPTGSDQPQHF | TGTGCCGGCAGTCCACCGACCGGGTCGGATCAGCCCCAGCATTTT
NA | TRBJ2-4 | TRBV28 | TRBD2 | CASSLRVAWTSGRNSGNIQYF | TGTGCCAGCAGTTTGAGGGTCGCCTGGACTAGCGGGAGAAACAGTGGAAACATTCAGTACTTC
many | TRBJ2-2 | TRBV4-1 | NA | CASSQEDYTGELFF | TGCGCCAGCAGCCAGGAAGATTACACCGGGGAGCTGTTTTTT
NA | TRBJ2-7 | TRBV6-2/TRBV6-3 | TRBD2 | CASRYLAGRVEQYF | TGTGCCAGCAGGTATCTAGCGGGGCGGGTCGAGCAGTACTTC
few | TRBJ2-7 | TRBV19 | TRBD1 | CASSIRDRGYEQYF | TGTGCCAGTAGTATCAGGGACAGGGGCTACGAGCAGTACTTC
NA | TRBJ2-6 | TRBV25-1 | NA | CARTNRGTEPSGANVLTF | TGTGCCAGGACCAACCGCGGGACAGAACCCTCTGGGGCCAACGTCCTGACTTTC
many | TRBJ2-7 | TRBV29-1 | NA | CSVELSSSYEQYF | TGCAGCGTGGAGTTGTCGAGCTCCTACGAGCAGTACTTC
NA | TRBJ1-1 | TRBV29-1 | TRBD1 | CSVPGGGTEAFF | TGCAGCGTTCCAGGGGGGGGCACTGAAGCTTTCTTT
NA | TRBJ2-3 | TRBV18 | NA | CASSYNSVEGTDTQYF | TGTGCCAGCTCATACAATAGTGTGGAGGGCACAGATACGCAGTATTTT
few | TRBJ2-5 | TRBV14 | NA | CASSRTPGHQQETQYF | TGTGCCAGCAGCCGGACACCGGGCCACCAACAAGAGACCCAGTACTTC
NA | TRBJ2-7 | TRBV5-1 | NA | CASSRSGPCEQYF | TGCGCCAGCAGCCGCAGCGGGCCGTGCGAGCAGTACTTC
NA | TRBJ2-7 | TRBV5-6 | NA | CAGSLGVRNEQYF | TGTGCCGGCAGCTTAGGGGTACGAAACGAGCAGTACTTC
NA | TRBJ2-7 | TRBV27 | NA | CASSPLEGSSYGQYF | TGTGCCAGCAGTCCACTTGAGGGGAGCTCCTACGGGCAGTACTTC
NA | TRBJ1-1 | TRBV20-1 | TRBD1 | CSARRPGGSRGAFF | TGCAGTGCCCGCCGGCCAGGGGGATCACGTGGGGCTTTCTTT
many | TRBJ2-3 | TRBV29-1 | TRBD1 | CSVEAGTGWTDTQYF | TGCAGCGTTGAAGCCGGGACAGGGTGGACAGATACGCAGTATTTT
few | TRBJ2-2 | TRBV20-1 | TRBD1 | CSATGQGTGELFF | TGCAGTGCTACGGGACAGGGAACCGGGGAGCTGTTTTTT
NA | TRBJ2-7 | TRBV29-1 | TRBD2 | CSVEVRTSGGYEQYF | TGCAGCGTTGAAGTACGGACTAGCGGGGGTTACGAGCAGTACTTC
NA | TRBJ2-1 | TRBV5-4 | NA | CASSLVPYNEQFF | TGTGCCAGCAGCTTGGTTCCCTACAATGAGCAGTTCTTC
NA | TRBJ2-1 | TRBV7-2 | NA | CASRLEEQRYNEQFF | TGTGCCAGCAGGCTAGAGGAACAGCGGTACAATGAGCAGTTCTTC
few | TRBJ2-3 | TRBV7-6 | TRBD2 | CASSPGGGISDTQYF | TGTGCCAGCAGCCCGGGAGGAGGGATTTCGGATACGCAGTATTTT
few | TRBJ2-3 | TRBV20-1 | NA | CSARDWRRVEETDTQYF | TGCAGTGCTAGAGACTGGCGGAGGGTAGAGGAGACAGATACGCAGTATTTT
NA | TRBJ2-3 | TRBV28 | TRBD2 | CASSLPPSGRGPDTQYF | TGTGCCAGCAGTTTACCTCCTAGCGGAAGGGGACCAGATACGCAGTATTTT
NA | TRBJ1-3 | TRBV29-1 | NA | CSVAGIGNTIYF | TGCAGCGTTGCAGGGATTGGAAACACCATATATTTT
few | TRBJ1-3 | TRBV27 | NA | CASSFGGRGNTIYF | TGTGCCAGCAGTTTCGGGGGGAGAGGAAACACCATATATTTT
many | TRBJ2-3 | TRBV6-5 | NA | CASSPTGSHTDTQYF | TGTGCCAGCAGTCCTACCGGGTCCCACACAGATACGCAGTATTTT
few | TRBJ1-1 | TRBV19 | NA | CASSRTMNTEAFF | TGTGCCAGTAGTAGAACAATGAACACTGAAGCTTTCTTT
NA | TRBJ2-1 | TRBV12-3/TRBV12-4 | NA | CASSPRWPPEQFF | TGTGCCAGCAGTCCGAGGTGGCCCCCTGAGCAGTTCTTC
few | TRBJ2-3 | TRBV11-2 | NA | CASSLKLVADTQYF | TGTGCCAGCAGCTTAAAACTAGTGGCCGATACGCAGTATTTT
many | TRBJ2-1 | TRBV5-1 | TRBD1 | CASSEGQSSSYNEQFF | TGCGCCAGCAGCGAGGGACAGTCCAGCTCCTACAATGAGCAGTTCTTC
once | TRBJ2-5 | TRBV5-1 | NA | CASSFRQGQETQYF | TGCGCCAGCAGCTTCAGGCAGGGACAAGAGACCCAGTACTTC
NA | TRBJ2-6 | TRBV19 | TRBD2 | CASSQREGIAGANVLTF | TGTGCCAGTAGTCAACGGGAGGGAATTGCTGGGGCCAACGTCCTGACTTTC
NA | TRBJ2-1 | TRBV19 | NA | CASSTAESDGQFF | TGTGCCAGTAGTACGGCGGAGTCCGATGGGCAGTTCTTC
many | TRBJ2-7 | TRBV20-1 | NA | CSARGVYSYEQYF | TGCAGTGCTAGGGGGGTCTATTCGTACGAGCAGTACTTC
many | TRBJ1-4 | TRBV19 | NA | CATGPKIGLFF | TGTGCCACCGGACCGAAGATTGGACTGTTTTTT
few | TRBJ1-4 | TRBV4-3 | NA | CASSQGTANEKLFF | TGCGCCAGCAGCCAAGGGACAGCTAATGAAAAACTGTTTTTT
NA | TRBJ2-1 | TRBV14 | TRBD2 | CASSRDELAGGKEQFF | TGTGCCAGCAGCCGAGACGAATTAGCGGGAGGGAAGGAGCAGTTCTTC
few | TRBJ1-1 | TRBV6-5 | TRBD1 | CASSRGTGGNTEAFF | TGTGCCAGCAGTCGAGGGACAGGAGGGAACACTGAAGCTTTCTTT
NA | TRBJ2-5 | TRBV9 | NA | CASSGDGSMQETQYF | TGTGCCAGCAGCGGTGACGGGAGTATGCAAGAGACCCAGTACTTC
few | TRBJ2-5 | TRBV25-1 | TRBD1 | CASSEIGTGRETQYF | TGTGCCAGCAGTGAAATAGGGACAGGGCGAGAGACCCAGTACTTC
NA | TRBJ2-1 | TRBV4-2 | TRBD2 | CASSPSSGIAGGLYHEQFF | TGTGCCAGCAGCCCAAGTTCCGGTATAGCGGGAGGGTTATATCATGAGCAGTTCTTC
few | TRBJ2-7 | TRBV20-1 | NA | CSAWGVGVEQYF | TGCAGTGCTTGGGGGGTTGGGGTCGAGCAGTACTTC
NA | TRBJ1-4 | TRBV4-3 | NA | CASSPSNRVYNEKLFF | TGCGCCAGCAGCCCGTCAAACAGAGTTTATAATGAAAAACTGTTTTTT
few | TRBJ2-4 | TRBV28 | NA | CASSQTGRRHVF | TGTGCCAGCAGTCAAACAGGCCGGCGTCACGTCTTC
few | TRBJ1-1 | TRBV2 | NA | CASAISPTGTEAFF | TGTGCCAGCGCGATCTCGCCAACCGGAACTGAAGCTTTCTTT
many | TRBJ2-3 | TRBV7-8 | NA | CASSLAGGRSTDTQYF | TGTGCCAGCAGCTTAGCAGGGGGTCGGAGCACAGATACGCAGTATTTT
few | TRBJ2-4 | TRBV5-6 | NA | CASSLALERVIQYF | TGTGCCAGCAGCTTGGCCCTGGAAAGGGTTATTCAGTACTTC
many | TRBJ2-7 | TRBV29-1 | NA | CSVEDHLGGRDEQYF | TGCAGCGTTGAAGATCACCTAGGGGGTCGCGACGAGCAGTACTTC
many | TRBJ1-5 | TRBV19 | NA | CASSIDVLLGNQPQHF | TGTGCCAGTAGTATAGATGTCCTCTTGGGCAATCAGCCCCAGCATTTT
many | TRBJ2-2 | TRBV7-2 | TRBD1 | CASSPGQAINTGELFF | TGTGCCAGCAGCCCCGGACAGGCGATAAACACCGGGGAGCTGTTTTTT